The 29 T cell receptor beta chains in this list originate from one sample, sequenced in a study of read filtering for tumor transcriptome and immune sequencing. Molecular barcoded adaptors covering alpha/delta and beta/gamma chains were used on around 400 ng RNA. TCRdb reanalysed the reads using MiXCR and keeps one entry per CDR3 protein. The sample yields tens of thousands of distinct CDR3 sequences, roughly 15% seen once. Sequenced material: a population of CD138-negative cells sorted from bone marrow. These receptors all stem from a donor at least 40 years old with multiple myeloma.

Many counts were recorded for this clonotype. The V and J genes are TRBV2 and TRBJ1-2; a weak D match, TRBD1 (5 bases). The CDR3 is 14 amino acids. V shed 2 bases and J shed 4 bases, with 11 bases lying between them. Germline CDR1 and CDR2: SNHLY and FYNNEI. As DNA, the CDR3 is TGTGCCAGCAGTGAACGACAGTTAGGCTATGGCTACACCTTC. This codes for CASSERQLGYGYTF.

This clonotype has at least ten counts. This chain connects TRBV2 to TRBJ2-7; 8 bases are a match to TRBD1. Germline V gene lookup returns CDR1 SNHLY and CDR2 FYNNEI. The CDR3 is 15 amino acids. V dropped 9 bases and J dropped 3; count of bases not matched to a gene: 13. This chain's CDR3 is CAREGQGKGIYEQYF. As DNA, the CDR3 is TGTGCCAGGGAAGGACAGGGAAAAGGAATCTACGAGCAGTACTTC.

In its sample, this clonotype was seen many times. This CDR3 reads CASSEAAANYGYTF. CDR3 nucleotides: TGTGCCAGCAGTGAAGCGGCAGCTAACTATGGCTACACCTTC. The chain combines TRBV6-1 with TRBJ1-2, with no clear D. CDR1 is MNHNS and CDR2 is SASEGT in the germline V gene. The CDR3 totals 14 residues. Trimming removed 0 bases at V and 0 bases at J, with 5 bases between.

At least ten counts were recorded for this clonotype. V and J are TRBV29-1 and TRBJ2-5; 11 bases are shared with TRBD1. J lost 1 base, V lost 2 bases, and 6 bases had no gene match. Germline lookup yields CDR1 SQVTM and CDR2 ANQGSEA. This CDR3 has 16 residues. The chain's CDR3 is CSVERGDRGFQETQYF. The CDR3 coding sequence is TGCAGCGTTGAAAGGGGGGACAGGGGGTTCCAAGAGACCCAGTACTTC.

This clonotype was observed many times. This chain links TRBV7-9 with TRBJ1-4; 8 bases align to TRBD1. The CDR3 runs to 14 residues. Germline trimming cut 7 bases from V and 7 bases from J; bases unmatched to any gene: 8. Germline values: CDR1 SEHNR, CDR2 FQNEAQ (reference sequence). CDR3 bases: TGTGCCAGCACCTACACCGACAGGGGTGAAAAACTGTTTTTT. This encodes CASTYTDRGEKLFF. The full variable domain, in which reference TRBV7-9 and TRBJ1-4 provide the parts outside the CDR3, is DTGVSQNPRHKITKRGQNVTFRCDPISEHNRLYWYRQTLGQGPEFLTYFQNEAQLEKSRLLSDRFSAERPKGSFSTLEIQRTEQGDSAMYLCASTYTDRGEKLFFGSGTQLSVL.

This clonotype was detected ten times or more. The V gene is TRBV28, the J gene TRBJ2-3; D ambiguous. The V gene lost 6 bases and the J gene lost 6 bases, with 10 bases spanning the gap. The CDR3 covers 12 residues. Germline-derived CDR1 and CDR2 are MDHEN and SYDVKM. CDR3 coding DNA: TGTGCCAGCAGAGGGCCCGCGGATACGCAGTATTTT. Protein product: CASRGPADTQYF.

V gene TRBV1 combines with J gene TRBJ2-1; TRBD2 is the table's D call and was not checked against the DNA. TRBV1 is a pseudogene locus. This CDR3 is built from 15 residues. The chain's CDR3 is CTSSQDTLVRVEQFF. CDR3 sequence (DNA): TGCACCAGCAGCCAAGATACCCTAGTCCGCGTTGAGCAGTTCTTC.

Many counts were recorded for this clonotype. The rearrangement uses TRBV27 and TRBJ2-6; D not certain. CDR1 is MNHEY and CDR2 is SMNVEV in the germline V gene (reference sequence). The CDR3 is made up of 14 amino acids. Trimming stripped 7 bases from V and 1 base from J, with 8 bases between. The CDR3 reads CASTLGSGANVLTF. CDR3 bases: TGTGCCAGCACCTTAGGGTCTGGGGCCAACGTCCTGACTTTC. Full variable domain (outside the CDR3, taken from reference TRBV27 and TRBJ2-6): EAQVTQNPRYLITVTGKKLTVTCSQNMNHEYMSWYRQDPGLGLRQIYYSMNVEVTDKGDVPEGYKVSRKEKRNFPLILESPSPNQTSLYFCASTLGSGANVLTFGAGSRLTVL.

Note on this clonotype: One junction end does not reproduce the germline sequence, and a read error may be involved. The chain has TRBV5-1 and TRBJ1-1; tentatively, D is TRBD1 (6 bases). In germline, CDR1 is SGHRS, CDR2 YFSETQ. This CDR3 contains 15 residues. CDR3 sequence reads: CVSLQTPGGNTEAFF. DNA for the CDR3: TGCGTCAGCCTCCAAACACCGGGGGGCAACACTGAAGCTTTCTTT. The whole variable domain, filled in from reference TRBV5-1 and TRBJ1-1, reads KAGVTQTPRYLIKTRGQQVTLSCSPISGHRSVSWYQQTPGQGLQFLFEYFSETQRNKGNFPGRFSGRQFSNSRSEMNVSTLELGDSALYLCVSLQTPGGNTEAFFGQGTRLTVV.

This clonotype occurred many times. This chain connects TRBV20-1 to TRBJ1-5; 9 bases align to TRBD1. The germline gives CDR1 DFQATT, CDR2 SNEGSKA (reference sequence). V lost 3 bases to trimming and J lost 5 bases; unmatched junction nucleotides: 8. This CDR3 has 15 residues. The CDR3 bases are TGCAGTGCTAGTGCGGACAGGGGAGAAGATCAGCCCCAGCATTTT. Translated, it gives CSASADRGEDQPQHF.

There are many counts of this clonotype. CDR3 coding DNA: TGCGCCAGCAGCCTGGGACAGCAGAACACTGAAGCTTTCTTT. It codes for CASSLGQQNTEAFF. The J gene is TRBJ1-1, the V gene TRBV4-1, with 7 nucleotides matching TRBD1. This CDR3 is built from 14 residues. The germline V gene has CDR1 MGHRA and CDR2 YSYEKL. J lost 1 base, V lost 4 bases, and 3 bases had no gene match.

A few counts support this clonotype. This may come from a read error, since a much larger clone is one base off. This rearrangement joins TRBV3-1 to TRBJ2-5, with no clear D. The ends were cut back, 4 bases at V and 4 bases at J, with 7 bases in the middle. Germline CDR1 and CDR2: LGHDT and YNNKEL (reference sequence). The CDR3 loop spans 12 amino acids. CDR3 loop: CASSRLPETQYF. Written as DNA, the CDR3 is TGTGCCAGCAGCCGGCTACCAGAGACCCAGTACTTC.

The table lists this clonotype with many counts. V usage is TRBV29-1 and J usage is TRBJ2-3; 7 bases map to TRBD1. CDR3 length: 16 residues. In germline, CDR1 is SQVTM, CDR2 ANQGSEA. The V segment lost 7 bases and the J segment 2 bases; nucleotides outside the gene matches: 15. CDR3 bases: TGCAGCGCTCTCCTGGACAGGTTTGCCTTCACAGATACGCAGTATTTT. Protein: CSALLDRFAFTDTQYF.

This clonotype was detected ten times or more. This chain links TRBV2 with TRBJ1-5, with a tentative D call TRBD1 (5 bases). The CDR3 length is 13 residues. The germline V and J ends were trimmed by 7 bases and 4 bases, with 11 bases remaining between them. Germline V gene lookup returns CDR1 SNHLY and CDR2 FYNNEI. CDR3 DNA: TGTGCCAGCAACGGGGACGCTAATCAGCCCCAGCATTTT. Protein product: CASNGDANQPQHF.

Points on this clonotype: A much larger clone sits a single nucleotide away, making a read error possible. The chain couples TRBV21-1 to TRBJ1-1. TRBV21-1 is reported as a pseudogene. The CDR3 has 11 amino acids. DNA of the CDR3: TGTGCCAGCAGCAAAAACACTGAAGCTTCCTTT. Translated: CASSKNTEASF.

Note on this clonotype: It differs at one base from a far larger clone, so likely a read error. The chain is built from TRBV11-1 and TRBJ2-1, with TRBD2 as a possible D gene (6 bases). The germline V and J ends were trimmed by 3 bases and 6 bases, with 15 bases remaining between them. Germline V lookup: CDR1 SGHAT, CDR2 FQDESV (reference sequence). CDR3 size: 15 residues. The CDR3 loop is CASSFSGAQVNEQFF. The DNA of the CDR3 is TGTGCCAGCAGCTTCTCGGGAGCCCAGGTCAATGAGCAGTTCTTC.

This clonotype was counted only a few times. The V gene is TRBV20-1, the J gene TRBJ2-7; no firm D call. The CDR3 length is 11 residues. CDR1 and CDR2 from the germline V gene are DFQATT and SNEGSKA (reference sequence). For the CDR3, the DNA is TGCAGCCACAGCGACTCCTACGAGCAGTACTTC. It codes for CSHSDSYEQYF.

In this sample, this clonotype turned up many times. The chain is built from TRBV7-3 and TRBJ2-3; TRBD2 matches at 9 bases. Trimming removed 1 base from V and 3 bases from J; junction bases left unmatched: 11. The CDR3 has 18 residues. The germline CDR1 and CDR2 sequences are SGHTA and FQGTGA. CDR3 residues: CASSLSGGAGVETDTQYF. The CDR3 coding sequence is TGTGCCAGCAGCTTAAGCGGGGGGGCCGGTGTCGAGACAGATACGCAGTATTTT.

Ten or more counts support this clonotype. The chain is built from TRBV6-5 and TRBJ2-3, with 10 bases fitting TRBD2. Trimming took 6 bases from V and 1 from J; bases not matched to a gene: 4. Germline V gene data show CDR1 as MNHEY and CDR2 as SVGAGI. This CDR3 has 15 residues. In DNA, the CDR3 is TGTGCCAGCAGCCGGAGCGGGGGGGGCACAGATACGCAGTATTTT. Protein sequence: CASSRSGGGTDTQYF.

This clonotype was counted a few times. The rearrangement uses TRBV4-3 and TRBJ2-3; 10 bases map to TRBD1. This CDR3 is 16 amino acids long. Losses at the gene ends were 0 bases for V and 3 bases for J; bases not matched to a gene: 3. From germline, CDR1 is LGHNA and CDR2 YSLEER. The CDR3 nucleotides read TGCGCCAGCAGCCAAGAGGACAGGGGGATTACAGATACGCAGTATTTT. Its protein product is CASSQEDRGITDTQYF.

This clonotype came up many times. The chain combines TRBV3-1 with TRBJ2-3; the D gene is possibly TRBD2 (7 bases). This CDR3 contains 17 residues. V was clipped by 0 bases and J by 2 bases, with 15 bases between them. Germline CDR1 LGHDT, CDR2 YNNKEL (reference sequence). CDR3 in amino acids: CASSQDRGGGPTDTQYF. As DNA, the CDR3 is TGTGCCAGCAGCCAAGATAGGGGGGGGGGCCCCACAGATACGCAGTATTTT.

This clonotype was detected many times. V is TRBV13 and J is TRBJ2-7; perhaps TRBD1 as D (6 bases). The CDR3 covers 14 residues. CDR1 PRHDT and CDR2 FYEKMQ come from the germline V gene (reference sequence). V was cut by 3 bases and J by 5 bases, with 14 bases left in between. CDR3 nucleotides: TGTGCCAGCAGCTTCGGGACAAATCGCCACGAGCAGTACTTC. This codes for CASSFGTNRHEQYF. The full variable domain, with the rest looked up from reference TRBV13 and TRBJ2-7, is AAGVIQSPRHLIKEKRETATLKCYPIPRHDTVYWYQQGPGQDPQFLISFYEKMQSDKGSIPDRFSAQQFSDYHSELNMSSLELGDSALYFCASSFGTNRHEQYFGPGTRLTVT.

This clonotype was seen repeatedly, ten times or more. The chain links TRBV4-3 to TRBJ1-1; maybe TRBD1 (6 bases). CDR1 is LGHNA and CDR2 is YSLEER in the germline V gene. The CDR3 totals 20 residues. The V end lost 1 base, the J end lost 0 bases, and 24 bases lay between the germline ends. As DNA, the CDR3 is TGCGCCAGCAGCCAAGTTTCGTTGCAACAGGGCATTTGGATGAACACTGAAGCTTTCTTT. It encodes CASSQVSLQQGIWMNTEAFF.

There are many counts of this clonotype. The chain is built from TRBV5-1 and TRBJ1-4; D possibly corresponds to TRBD1 (5 bases). Germline assignment: CDR1 SGHRS and CDR2 YFSETQ. The V gene lost 5 bases and the J gene lost 0 bases, with 11 bases spanning the gap. The CDR3 is 15 amino acids. The DNA for the CDR3 is TGCGCCAGCAGGACCGGGGGGGCAACTAATGAAAAACTGTTTTTT. Translation gives CASRTGGATNEKLFF. The full variable domain, its missing parts supplied by reference TRBV5-1 and TRBJ1-4, is KAGVTQTPRYLIKTRGQQVTLSCSPISGHRSVSWYQQTPGQGLQFLFEYFSETQRNKGNFPGRFSGRQFSNSRSEMNVSTLELGDSALYLCASRTGGATNEKLFFGSGTQLSVL.

This clonotype has ten or more counts. The rearrangement links TRBV27 to TRBJ2-1; perhaps TRBD2 as D (6 bases). Germline CDR1 reads MNHEY; CDR2 reads SMNVEV (reference sequence). Trimming took off 6 bases at V and 1 base at J, with 13 bases between the two ends. The CDR3 sequence is 15 residues long. The CDR3 here is CASSPRGKSYNEQFF. The CDR3 nucleotides are TGTGCCAGCAGCCCCCGGGGGAAATCCTACAATGAGCAGTTCTTC.

This clonotype was seen repeatedly, ten times or more. The CDR3 is CASSLDWAGAQPQHF. The CDR3 DNA reads TGTGCCAGCAGCTTAGATTGGGCAGGGGCGCAGCCCCAGCATTTT. J is TRBJ1-5 and V is TRBV11-2, with D perhaps TRBD1 (6 bases). Germline V CDR1 and CDR2: SGHAT, FQNNGV. This CDR3 comprises 15 residues. Between the trimmed V and J ends, which lost 0 bases and 7 bases, there was a span of 13 bases.

This clonotype has a count of ten or more. A much larger clone differs from this one at a single base, so this may be a read error. The chain's CDR3 is CASSLRWSSPLSYKEQFF. CDR3 DNA sequence: TGTGCCAGCAGCCTTCGTTGGTCGAGCCCCCTATCCTACAAGGAGCAGTTCTTC. The J gene is TRBJ2-1, the V gene TRBV7-2; D remains ambiguous. Germline V gives CDR1 SGHTA, CDR2 FQGNSA. The CDR3 extends over 18 amino acids.

This clonotype showed up many times. This chain uses TRBV7-2 with TRBJ2-1; tentatively, D is TRBD1 (5 bases). Trimming left V 5 bases short and J 0 bases short, with 11 bases between. CDR1 is SGHTA and CDR2 is FQGNSA in the germline V gene. This CDR3 has 15 amino acids. This CDR3 reads CASSRQRGSYNEQFF. In DNA, the CDR3 is TGTGCCAGCAGCCGACAGAGAGGCTCCTACAATGAGCAGTTCTTC.

The rearrangement joins TRBV28 to TRBJ1-6; possible D gene TRBD1, 5 bases. This CDR3 region has 14 residues. CDR1 and CDR2 (germline): MDHEN, SYDVKM. Trimming left V 3 bases short and J 7 bases short, with 10 bases between. The CDR3 spells CASSLGEGNSPLHF. The CDR3 DNA sequence: TGTGCCAGCAGTTTGGGGGAGGGGAATTCACCCCTCCACTTT.